This T cell receptor (beta chain) was found in a study of early T cells in non-severe SARS-CoV-2 infection. The overall study: Alpha and beta chains were unpaired, from unsorted whole-blood bulk RNA. General study points: Missing private and CD4 specificities, VDJdb matching favored anti-spike CD8 responses.

Trimming stripped 7 bases from V and 3 bases from J, with 10 bases between. The CDR3 extends over 12 amino acids. Germline assignment: CDR1 SGHKS and CDR2 YYEKEE (reference sequence). This clonotype was observed a handful of times. Its antigen remains unknown. Unique molecular identifiers tagged individual cDNA molecules. TCRdb analysed the 5' RACE reads with MiXCR anew, one entry per CDR3 protein. The sample carries 86,000 or so distinct CDR3 sequences, about 14% recorded once. The source is an adult who was a healthcare worker with PCR-confirmed SARS-CoV-2 infection or an uninfected control (not recorded which). Sample: whole blood. The rearrangement uses TRBV5-5 and TRBJ1-1; tentative D call: TRBD1 (6 bases). The CDR3 DNA follows: TGTGCCAGCGGTACAGGGTACACTGAAGCTTTCTTT. This codes for CASGTGYTEAFF.